The 4 T cell receptor beta chains reported below all come from one sample, sequenced in a study of cytomegalovirus exposure and HLA in healthy donors. A multiplex PCR was run with 60 Vbeta primers and 13 Jbeta primers. TCRdb's table, derived via immunoSEQ multiplex PCR, lists solely in-frame clones and lacks some. The sample gives roughly 120,000 clones, 82% of which show up once; 11% is in the top ten. Sequencing used PBMCs. Receptor source: a male donor in good health and CMV-seropositive.

Here the CDR3 reads CASSPTTSTEQYF. The CDR3 DNA sequence: TGTGCCAGCTCACCCACGACTAGTACCGAGCAGTACTTC. V gene TRBV18 combines with J gene TRBJ2-7, with a tentative D call TRBD2 (6 bases). Trimming cost V 3 bases and J 6 bases, with 12 bases left between them. This CDR3 is 13 amino acids long. Germline assignment: CDR1 KGHSH and CDR2 LQKENI.

The chain carries TRBV5-1 and TRBJ2-1; TRBD2 is a possible D gene (6 bases). There are 16 residues in the CDR3. The germline CDR1 and CDR2 sequences are SGHRS and YFSETQ. V dropped 4 bases and J dropped 6 bases, with 20 bases sitting between them. CDR3 amino acids: CASSRMGGGTSNEQFF. DNA of the CDR3: TGCGCCAGCAGCCGGATGGGCGGAGGGACCAGCAATGAGCAGTTCTTC.

The rearrangement uses TRBV4-2 and TRBJ2-7; no reliable D call. CDR3 length: 12 residues. Per germline, CDR1 LGHNA and CDR2 YNFKEQ. With 3 bases removed from V and 5 bases from J, the gap between germline ends came to 8 bases. CDR3 protein: CASSQMRHEQYF. In DNA form, the CDR3 reads TGTGCCAGCAGCCAGATGAGGCACGAGCAGTACTTC.

The DNA for the CDR3 is TGTGCCAGCAGTTCCCGACAGAACGAGCAGTACTTC. This translates into CASSSRQNEQYF. J is TRBJ2-7 and V is TRBV28; weak D call: TRBD1 (5 bases). This CDR3 contains 12 residues. With 4 bases removed from V and 5 bases from J, the gap between germline ends came to 9 bases. The germline V gene has CDR1 MDHEN and CDR2 SYDVKM.